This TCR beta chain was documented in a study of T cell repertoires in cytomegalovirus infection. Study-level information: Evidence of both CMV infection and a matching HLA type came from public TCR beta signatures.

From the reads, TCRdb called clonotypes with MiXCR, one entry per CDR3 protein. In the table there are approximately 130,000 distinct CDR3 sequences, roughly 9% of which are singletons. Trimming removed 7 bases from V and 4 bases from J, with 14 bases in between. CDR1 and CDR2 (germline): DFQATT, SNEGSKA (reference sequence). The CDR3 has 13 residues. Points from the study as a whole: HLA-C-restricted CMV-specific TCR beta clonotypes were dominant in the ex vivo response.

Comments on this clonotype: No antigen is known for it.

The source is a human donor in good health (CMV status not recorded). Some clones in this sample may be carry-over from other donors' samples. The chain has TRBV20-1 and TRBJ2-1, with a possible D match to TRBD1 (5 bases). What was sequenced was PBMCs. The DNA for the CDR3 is TGCAGTGAGGGGCAGGGATCTTACAATGAGCAGTTCTTC. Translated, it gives CSEGQGSYNEQFF.